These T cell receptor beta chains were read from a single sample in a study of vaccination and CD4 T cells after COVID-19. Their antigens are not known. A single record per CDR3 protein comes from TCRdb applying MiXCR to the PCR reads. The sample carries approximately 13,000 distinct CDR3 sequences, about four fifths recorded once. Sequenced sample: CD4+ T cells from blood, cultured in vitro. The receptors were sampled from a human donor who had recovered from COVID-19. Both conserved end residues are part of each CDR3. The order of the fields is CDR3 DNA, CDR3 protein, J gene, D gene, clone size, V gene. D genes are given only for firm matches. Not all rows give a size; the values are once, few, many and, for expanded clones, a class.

DNA: TGTGCCAGCAGTGCCCTACAGGGAGACATTCAGTACTTC; CDR3: CASSALQGDIQYF; J: TRBJ2-4; D: .; size: .; V: TRBV6-4
DNA: TGCAGTGCTAGACGAGACAGGGACCATCAGCCCCAGCATTTT; CDR3: CSARRDRDHQPQHF; J: TRBJ1-5; D: TRBD1; size: once; V: TRBV20-1
DNA: TGTGCCAGCGGACAACAAGATACGCAGTATTTT; CDR3: CASGQQDTQYF; J: TRBJ2-3; D: .; size: .; V: TRBV7-9
DNA: TGTGCCAGTAGTATCTGGACGCATAGCAATCAGCCCCAGCATTTT; CDR3: CASSIWTHSNQPQHF; J: TRBJ1-5; D: .; size: .; V: TRBV19
DNA: TGCGCCAGCAACCGGGGGGCAGGGGGCTTCTACGAGCAGTACTTC; CDR3: CASNRGAGGFYEQYF; J: TRBJ2-7; D: .; size: .; V: TRBV5-1
DNA: TGTGCCAGCAGGTCCAGAAGCTCCTATAATTCACCCCTCCACTTT; CDR3: CASRSRSSYNSPLHF; J: TRBJ1-6; D: .; size: .; V: TRBV27
DNA: TGTGCCAGTCAAAGGGGCCGGGCACCCCTCCACTTT; CDR3: CASQRGRAPLHF; J: TRBJ1-6; D: .; size: .; V: TRBV19
DNA: TGTGCCAGCAGCTTAGGGGTTAGCGGGATCCGAAACACCGGGGAGCTGTTTTTT; CDR3: CASSLGVSGIRNTGELFF; J: TRBJ2-2; D: TRBD2; size: .; V: TRBV7-6
DNA: TGCAGTGCTAGAGACCTCAGACTAGCGGAAGAGACCCAGTACTTC; CDR3: CSARDLRLAEETQYF; J: TRBJ2-5; D: TRBD2; size: .; V: TRBV20-1
DNA: TGTGCCAGCAGTGGGGCGACAGGGTCTCGGCTCCAGCCCCAGCATTTT; CDR3: CASSGATGSRLQPQHF; J: TRBJ1-5; D: TRBD1; size: .; V: TRBV6-1
DNA: TGTGCCAGCAGCTTAGAGCGGCCTTCGGCAGTCTCTGGGGCCAACGTCCTGACTTTC; CDR3: CASSLERPSAVSGANVLTF; J: TRBJ2-6; D: .; size: .; V: TRBV7-9
DNA: TGTGCCAGCAGCTTTCTAGCGGGAGTACCCAACAATGAGCAGTTCTTC; CDR3: CASSFLAGVPNNEQFF; J: TRBJ2-1; D: TRBD2; size: .; V: TRBV11-2
DNA: TGTGCCAGCAGTTACTCGGGGGGCAGGGAGACCCAGTACTTC; CDR3: CASSYSGGRETQYF; J: TRBJ2-5; D: .; size: .; V: TRBV6-5
DNA: TGTGCCAGCTGCGGACAGGAGAACTATGGCTACACCTTC; CDR3: CASCGQENYGYTF; J: TRBJ1-2; D: TRBD1; size: once; V: TRBV6-2/TRBV6-3
DNA: TGTGCCAGCAGCTCGGGAGGGACCACGCCACGCTTGGAGACCCAGTACTTC; CDR3: CASSSGGTTPRLETQYF; J: TRBJ2-5; D: TRBD2; size: .; V: TRBV5-4
DNA: TGTGCCAGCAGTTCGAACACCCCTTGGGAGACCCAGTACTTC; CDR3: CASSSNTPWETQYF; J: TRBJ2-5; D: .; size: .; V: TRBV28
DNA: TGTGCCAGCAGTTACGGGTTGGAGGGTGAGCAGTTCTTC; CDR3: CASSYGLEGEQFF; J: TRBJ2-1; D: .; size: few; V: TRBV6-5
DNA: TGTGCCAGCAGCGTAGCGGGGAACACTGAAGCTTTCTTT; CDR3: CASSVAGNTEAFF; J: TRBJ1-1; D: .; size: .; V: TRBV9
DNA: TGTGCCAGCAGTGGCCGGGACAGGAACACTGAAGCTTTCTTT; CDR3: CASSGRDRNTEAFF; J: TRBJ1-1; D: TRBD1; size: .; V: TRBV5-4
DNA: TGTGCCAGCAGCCCCGCCCAACCCATGACGGGCGGCTACACCTTC; CDR3: CASSPAQPMTGGYTF; J: TRBJ1-2; D: .; size: .; V: TRBV7-2
DNA: TGTGCCAGCAGTTTAGTCCGAGGTGGGGCAGATACGCAGTATTTT; CDR3: CASSLVRGGADTQYF; J: TRBJ2-3; D: .; size: .; V: TRBV27
DNA: TGTGCCAGCCTAACAGGGGGCTATGGCTACACCTTC; CDR3: CASLTGGYGYTF; J: TRBJ1-2; D: TRBD1; size: few; V: TRBV6-1
DNA: TGTGCCAGCAGTTATAGTCGACAGGGCCACTTTCAGTACTTC; CDR3: CASSYSRQGHFQYF; J: TRBJ2-4; D: TRBD1; size: .; V: TRBV6-5
DNA: TGTGCCAGCAGCAACTTACAGGAGCCGATTATTAAAAATCAGCCCCAGCATTTT; CDR3: CASSNLQEPIIKNQPQHF; J: TRBJ1-5; D: .; size: .; V: TRBV21-1
DNA: TGTGCCAGCAGCTTAGACGGTATTAACACCGGGGAGCTGTTTTTT; CDR3: CASSLDGINTGELFF; J: TRBJ2-2; D: .; size: .; V: TRBV7-7
DNA: TGTGCCAGCAGCAAAGAGGTACCAGGGAAAGAGGATAGCAATCAGCCCCAGCATTTT; CDR3: CASSKEVPGKEDSNQPQHF; J: TRBJ1-5; D: .; size: few; V: TRBV21-1
DNA: TGTGCCAGCGCCGGAGGGGGGACAGGGGGCAGGACCCAGTACTTC; CDR3: CASAGGGTGGRTQYF; J: TRBJ2-5; D: TRBD1; size: .; V: TRBV25-1
DNA: TGCGCCAGCAGCTTGACGGGAGTAAACTCCTACGAGCAGTACTTC; CDR3: CASSLTGVNSYEQYF; J: TRBJ2-7; D: .; size: .; V: TRBV5-1
DNA: TGTGCCAGCAGGTCCGGGACAGGGGGCTCCTATAATTCACCCCTCCACTTT; CDR3: CASRSGTGGSYNSPLHF; J: TRBJ1-6; D: TRBD1; size: .; V: TRBV6-1